The entry that follows covers one T cell receptor beta chain sequence. This entry is derived from a study of CD8 T cells in Susac syndrome. The RNA input was about 0.45 to 1 ug, and it was reverse transcribed with random hexamers. Amplification of TCR beta CDR3 spanned 54 Vbeta and 13 Jbeta via immunoSEQ multiplex PCR. MiXCR was run by TCRdb on the immunoSEQ multiplex PCR reads, yielding one entry per CDR3 protein. The table has approximately 300,000 distinct CDR3 sequences, 65% to 90% seen once. The sequenced target, TCR beta, came from blood CD8+ and CD4+ T cells. The patients serving as multiple sclerosis controls were treatment-naive. They had stable or active relapsing-remitting disease and fulfilled revised McDonald criteria. The CD8+ and CD4+ T cells were isolated magnetically using a negative isolation approach, whereas the TEMRA cells were enriched by FACS. The TCR comes from a human donor with multiple sclerosis. The sample consisted of CD8+ T cells from PBMCs.

CDR3 sequence: CSARGTVSKLNYGYTF. The CDR3 bases are TGCAGTGCTAGAGGGACTGTCTCTAAATTGAACTATGGCTACACCTTC. The chain links TRBV20-1 to TRBJ1-2; D not certain. Germline values: CDR1 DFQATT, CDR2 SNEGSKA (reference sequence). The CDR3 covers 16 residues. Trimming stripped 1 base from V and 2 bases from J, with 17 bases between.